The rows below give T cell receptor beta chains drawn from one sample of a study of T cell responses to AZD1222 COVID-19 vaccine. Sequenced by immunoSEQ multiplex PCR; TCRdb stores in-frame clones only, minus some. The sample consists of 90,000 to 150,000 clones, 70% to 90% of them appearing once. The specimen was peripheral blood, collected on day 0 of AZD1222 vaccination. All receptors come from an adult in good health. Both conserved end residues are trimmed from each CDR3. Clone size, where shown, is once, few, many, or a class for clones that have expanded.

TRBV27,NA,ASSLSLTQY
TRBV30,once,AWSVGVRDTQY
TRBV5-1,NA,ASSVPGAYGYT
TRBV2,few,ASTSGTINQPQH
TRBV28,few,ASRETAGSGNTIY
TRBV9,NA,ASSDKSREDEQF
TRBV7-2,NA,ASSSLNQPQH
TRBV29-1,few,SVSHRGDYNEQF
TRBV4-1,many,ASSQVLLWRGDYNEQF
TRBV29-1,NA,SVGREDYGYT
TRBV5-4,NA,ASSLANEGWYGYT
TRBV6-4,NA,ASRTATGELF
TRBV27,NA,ASSSARVGPSGNTIY
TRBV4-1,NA,ASSQTGTGLDTEAF
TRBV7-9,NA,ASHVRLAGNNEQF
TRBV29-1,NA,SVESRTGAYNEQF
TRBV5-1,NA,ASSLVGPPETQY
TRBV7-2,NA,ASSYTSYGEQF
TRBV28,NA,ASSPGTYEQY
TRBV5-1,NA,ASSFTSGSPQTQY
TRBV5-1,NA,ASSFGQGAEKLF
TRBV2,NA,ASTGRPSSGNTIY
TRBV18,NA,ASSSDGNTEAF
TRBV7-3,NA,ASSPPGLRTDTQY
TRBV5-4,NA,ASSPQGDFGYT
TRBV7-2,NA,ASSSIGVAGEWPDTQY
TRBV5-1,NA,ASSPSTGGAPGYGYT
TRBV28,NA,ASRYRGLDTGELF
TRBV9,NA,ASSYSGDTYNEQF
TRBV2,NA,ATSLGRGSDPLH
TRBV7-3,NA,ASSYYNEQF
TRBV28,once,ASKDPGQGIQETQY
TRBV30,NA,AWTDALAGVVYNEQF
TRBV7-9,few,ASSLLDQTDTQY
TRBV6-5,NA,ASSYSPRGPEAF
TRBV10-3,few,AISDGTGSNYGYT
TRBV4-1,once,ASSQEGRGYGYT
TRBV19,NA,ASNDRFGYGYT
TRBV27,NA,ASSETGVNQPQH
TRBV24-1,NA,ATSDTYRDGYT
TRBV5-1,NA,ASSPHRDSTTGELF
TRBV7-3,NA,ASSPDRDTDTQY
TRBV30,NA,AWSVANGYT
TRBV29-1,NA,SVEDFKNGKLNTEAF
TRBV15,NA,ATSRGSGGSYEQY
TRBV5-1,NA,ASSLDAQDTEAF
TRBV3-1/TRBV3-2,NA,ASSQALTSGYNEQF